One and the same sample provided the 3 T cell receptor beta chains below, sequenced in a study of CD8+CD57+ T cells in acquired aplastic anemia. The study profiled TCR beta VDJ and CDR3 using genomic DNA as template. TCRdb called the reads again in MiXCR, with one record for every CDR3 protein. Seen here are 200,000 to 250,000 distinct CDR3 sequences, 45% to 50% observed once, and the top ten hold 7.8%. Sequencing involved patients with CD8+CD57+ cell expansion previously shown by flow cytometry. Sequenced input: sorted CD4+, CD8+, or CD8+CD57+ T cells (not recorded which) from PBMCs. All receptors come from a human donor with aplastic anemia.

This clonotype was observed a handful of times. The chain is built from TRBV27 and TRBJ2-1, with 7 bases that match TRBD1. Unmatched junction bases numbered 9, after V lost 4 bases and J lost 6 bases. Germline V gene data show CDR1 as MNHEY and CDR2 as SMNVEV (reference sequence). The CDR3 extends over 15 amino acids. CDR3 bases: TGTGCCAGCAGTTCCAGACAGGGCCTCGGCAATGAGCAGTTCTTC. Its protein product is CASSSRQGLGNEQFF.

The chain recombines TRBV24-1 with TRBJ2-1, with D hard to call. Germline CDR1 is KGHDR and CDR2 is SFDVKD. The V gene lost 3 bases and the J gene lost 8 bases, with 10 bases spanning the gap. This CDR3 spans 13 amino acids. CDR3 sequence reads: CATSDAYYDEQFF. The CDR3 DNA reads TGTGCCACCAGTGATGCCTACTATGATGAGCAGTTCTTC.

The chain couples TRBV2 to TRBJ2-7; 8 bases match TRBD2. CDR3 length: 14 amino acids. The germline V gene has CDR1 SNHLY and CDR2 FYNNEI. With 6 bases clipped from V and 2 bases from J, the junction kept 6 bases outside the gene matches. The CDR3 loop is CASRPGGGPYEQYF. The CDR3 nucleotides are TGTGCCAGCAGACCGGGGGGGGGACCCTACGAGCAGTACTTC.